A selection of T cell receptor beta chains follows, all from one sample in a study of blood T cell repertoires in COVID-19. TCRdb keeps only in-frame clones here, not all; method: immunoSEQ multiplex PCR. This table has about 400,000 clones, approximately 84% appearing once. Sequences were obtained from PBMCs or T cells enriched from blood (not recorded which). The source of these receptors is a woman in her thirties who had recovered from COVID-19. The CDR3 runs from the conserved cysteine through the conserved F or W. The order of the fields is D gene, J gene, clone size, V gene, CDR3 DNA, CDR3 protein. The D gene is left open where the match is weak. Clone size, where shown, is once, few, many, or a class for clones that have expanded.

NA	TRBJ1-2	NA	TRBV28	TGTGCCAGCAGCTCGACGGATACTACTAACTATGGCTACACCTTC	CASSSTDTTNYGYTF
NA	TRBJ2-5	NA	TRBV7-9	TGTGCCAGCAGCTTCTACCGGGAGTTCCAGTACTTC	CASSFYREFQYF
TRBD1	TRBJ1-5	NA	TRBV3-1/TRBV3-2	TGTGCCAGCAGCCCGGGGACAGGAAATCAGCCCCAGCATTTT	CASSPGTGNQPQHF
NA	TRBJ1-2	NA	TRBV9	TGTGCCAGCAGCCCCGGGGGGTGGGGGTCCTTTGGCTACACCTTC	CASSPGGWGSFGYTF
NA	TRBJ2-3	NA	TRBV4-2	TGTGCCAGCAGCCAAGGGGCACAGGATACGCAGTATTTT	CASSQGAQDTQYF
NA	TRBJ2-1	NA	TRBV5-1	TGCGCCAGCAGCTTGGGGGGCTCGGCCTCCTACAATGAGCAGTTCTTC	CASSLGGSASYNEQFF
TRBD1	TRBJ1-2	NA	TRBV5-1	TGCGCCAGCAGCTTTGGACAGGCATCTATCAATGGCTACACCTTC	CASSFGQASINGYTF
NA	TRBJ2-1	few	TRBV6-4	TGTGCCAGCAGTGCGACCTTAGCGAGCTCCTACAATGAGCAGTTCTTC	CASSATLASSYNEQFF
NA	TRBJ2-2	NA	TRBV12-3/TRBV12-4	TGTGCCAGCAGCCCTCGTCCCGGGGAGCTGTTTTTT	CASSPRPGELFF
TRBD2	TRBJ2-3	NA	TRBV2	TGTGCCAGCAGGGGGACTAGCGGGAGCACAGATACGCAGTATTTT	CASRGTSGSTDTQYF
NA	TRBJ1-4	NA	TRBV5-1	TGCGCCAGCAGTCCTACAGGGACGTCGGGAGAAAAACTGTTTTTT	CASSPTGTSGEKLFF
TRBD1	TRBJ2-1	few	TRBV10-1	TGCGCCAGCAGTGAGGGGGGGACAGGGCCCCAGGAGGCGTTCTTC	CASSEGGTGPQEAFF
TRBD1	TRBJ1-1	NA	TRBV24-1	TGTGCCACCAGTGATCCCGGACAGGGGAGGTCGGACACTGAAGCTTTCTTT	CATSDPGQGRSDTEAFF
NA	TRBJ1-6	NA	TRBV21-1	TGTGCCAGCAGCCTCCCCCGCGGAACAGGGTCAAGTTGTTCACCCCTCCACTTT	CASSLPRGTGSSCSPLHF
NA	TRBJ1-2	NA	TRBV27	TGTGCCAGCAGTTTATCGTGGCAGGGAGGGGCTGGCTACACCTTC	CASSLSWQGGAGYTF
TRBD1	TRBJ2-1	NA	TRBV18	TGTGCCAGCTCTCAACTGAAACGGGACAGGGCGGATGAGCAGTTCTTC	CASSQLKRDRADEQFF
NA	TRBJ2-2	few	TRBV6-5	TGTGCCAGCAGTTACGATCACGGGGTGCGGACCGGGGAGCTGTTTTTT	CASSYDHGVRTGELFF
TRBD1	TRBJ2-7	once	TRBV27	TGTGCCAGCAGTTTATACAGGGGATACGAGCAGTACTTC	CASSLYRGYEQYF
TRBD2	TRBJ2-1	NA	TRBV7-9	TGTGCCAGCAGCCCCGGGACTAGCTACAATGAGCAGTTCTTC	CASSPGTSYNEQFF
TRBD1	TRBJ2-7	NA	TRBV18	TGTGCCAGCTCACCGGGACAGGGGGAGATCTACGAGCAGTACTTC	CASSPGQGEIYEQYF
NA	TRBJ2-3	NA	TRBV27	TGTGCCAGCAGTCACAGGGTCACAGATACGCAGTATTTT	CASSHRVTDTQYF
NA	TRBJ1-2	NA	TRBV9	TGTGCCAGCAGCGTATTTAGCGGGGGGCGAATCGGTCTCGACTATGGCTACACCTTC	CASSVFSGGRIGLDYGYTF
TRBD2	TRBJ2-1	few	TRBV19	TGTGCCAGTAGTATGACTAGCGGGGGGGGAACTGAGCAGTTCTTC	CASSMTSGGGTEQFF
TRBD1	TRBJ1-6	NA	TRBV3-1/TRBV3-2	TGTGCCAGCAGCCAAGGCCGGACAGGGGGGATTTCACCCCTCCACTTT	CASSQGRTGGISPLHF
TRBD1	TRBJ1-6	once	TRBV5-4	TGTGCCAGCAGCATGGACAGGGTGAACTCACCCCTCCACTTT	CASSMDRVNSPLHF
TRBD1	TRBJ1-1	NA	TRBV9	TGTGCCAGCAGCGTTACAGGGGTCACTGAAGCTTTCTTT	CASSVTGVTEAFF
NA	TRBJ2-7	NA	TRBV9	TGTGCCAGCAGCACGGGACTCCCTCCCCACGAGCAGTACTTC	CASSTGLPPHEQYF
TRBD1	TRBJ1-5	once	TRBV12-3/TRBV12-4	TGTGCCAGCCGGGCAGGGGGAAAGCCCCAGCATTTT	CASRAGGKPQHF
TRBD1	TRBJ1-1	NA	TRBV6-5	TGTGCCAGCAGTTACGGGACAGGGCAGTGGACTGAAGCTTTCTTT	CASSYGTGQWTEAFF
TRBD1	TRBJ2-7	NA	TRBV3-1/TRBV3-2	TGTGCCAGCAGCCAAGGAACCGGGACAGGGAACTACGAGCAGTACTTC	CASSQGTGTGNYEQYF
NA	TRBJ1-6	NA	TRBV5-1	TGCGCCAGCAGCTTATATCGTGGAGGTCTGGATCCCCTCCACTTT	CASSLYRGGLDPLHF
NA	TRBJ1-2	few	TRBV11-2	TGTGCCAGCAGCGTTATGGCACAGGGCTATGGCTACACCTTC	CASSVMAQGYGYTF
NA	TRBJ2-2	NA	TRBV5-6	TGTGCCAGCAGCTTATGGGGAGTCGAAACCGGGGAGCTGTTTTTT	CASSLWGVETGELFF
TRBD1	TRBJ1-2	few	TRBV28	TGTGCCAGCAGCCCCCTAGGGGGCCTTCAACTCAACTATGGCTACACCTTC	CASSPLGGLQLNYGYTF
NA	TRBJ1-2	NA	TRBV2	TGTGCCAGCATTGTGGGGGGGCAGACTTTTAACTATGGCTACACCTTC	CASIVGGQTFNYGYTF